This T cell receptor (beta chain) emerged from a study of cytomegalovirus exposure and HLA in healthy donors. The study's findings and limits: Upon later analysis, TCR association rates were observed to vary by HLA locus, being highest for DRB1 and lowest for HLA-C. A later analysis found most CMV-associated TCR beta chains apparently HLA-restricted. The study found most TCR sequences rare, yet found some public TCRs in many donors.

As concerns this clone: The antigen remains unidentified.

Germline CDR1 is MNHEY and CDR2 is SMNVEV (reference sequence). The CDR3 covers 12 residues. With 6 bases removed from V and 7 bases from J, the gap between germline ends came to 12 bases. 13 Jbeta primers and 60 Vbeta primers were used for the PCR. Some clones are missing from TCRdb's copy, which holds only in-frame ones; the method was immunoSEQ multiplex PCR. The sample records hundreds of thousands of clones, approximately 80% being singletons. This clonotype was sampled from a woman in her forties in good health and CMV-seronegative. This chain connects TRBV27 to TRBJ2-5; tentative D call: TRBD2 (5 bases). Sequences were obtained from PBMCs. The CDR3 coding sequence is TGTGCCAGCAGCCCCAGCGGTGTGACCCAGTACTTC. Protein sequence: CASSPSGVTQYF.